These 9 T cell receptor beta chains came from one sample sequenced in a study of blood T cell repertoires in COVID-19. The method was immunoSEQ multiplex PCR; TCRdb's version includes in-frame clones alone and lacks a portion of them. Altogether some 270,000 clones are present, roughly 89% being singletons, with the ten largest covering under 2.5%. Sequenced sample: peripheral blood. Receptor source: a man between 45 and 60 years old with acute or convalescent COVID-19.

This clone has only one observation. The chain employs TRBV5-1 and TRBJ1-2, with 7 bases aligning to TRBD1. CDR1 is SGHRS and CDR2 is YFSETQ in the germline V gene. Trimming took 1 base from V and 3 from J; bases not matched to a gene: 9. The length of the CDR3 is 16 residues. CDR3 in amino acids: CASSLIPGTDDYGYTF. The CDR3 coding sequence is TGCGCCAGCAGCTTGATCCCAGGGACAGACGACTATGGCTACACCTTC.

Remarks on this clone: This sample includes further DNA sequences coding for the same CDR3. The chain uses TRBV10-3 and TRBJ2-3; 11 bases line up with TRBD2. Losses at the gene ends were 4 bases for V and 2 bases for J; bases not matched to a gene: 5. This CDR3 is 16 amino acids long. CDR1 and CDR2 from the germline V gene are ENHRY and SYGVKD. CDR3 sequence (DNA): TGTGCCATCAGTGGACCTAGCGGGGGGTCCACAGATACGCAGTATTTT. Protein sequence: CAISGPSGGSTDTQYF.

CDR3: CASSSQRDRWENTEAFF. For the CDR3, the DNA is TGTGCCAGCAGCTCCCAACGGGACAGGTGGGAGAACACTGAAGCTTTCTTT. V and J are TRBV5-6 and TRBJ1-1; the match to TRBD1 covers 8 bases. CDR1 is SGHDT and CDR2 is YYEEEE in the germline V gene. The trim removed 3 bases at V and 1 base at J, leaving 11 bases unmatched. This CDR3 region has 17 residues.

V gene TRBV6-5 combines with J gene TRBJ2-1; no clear D. From germline, CDR1 is MNHEY and CDR2 SVGAGI. CDR3 length: 15 amino acids. Trimming took off 2 bases at V and 0 bases at J, with 8 bases between the two ends. CDR3: CASSYGTLSYNEQFF. In nucleotides, the CDR3 is TGTGCCAGCAGTTACGGTACTCTCTCCTACAATGAGCAGTTCTTC.

CDR3 amino acids: CASSQDHAGGVVGYTF. CDR3 nucleotide sequence: TGTGCCAGCAGCCAAGATCATGCAGGGGGAGTAGTGGGCTACACCTTC. This sequence joins TRBV4-2 and TRBJ1-2, with 7 bases matching TRBD1. The V gene's germline CDR1 is LGHNA and CDR2 YNFKEQ. This CDR3 has 16 amino acids. Losses at the gene ends were 0 bases for V and 8 bases for J; bases not matched to a gene: 12.

The rearrangement links TRBV11-2 to TRBJ2-5, with D perhaps matching TRBD1 (6 bases). The V end lost 1 base, the J end lost 5 bases, and 8 bases lay between the germline ends. Germline CDR1 and CDR2: SGHAT and FQNNGV. The CDR3 totals 13 residues. CDR3 coding DNA: TGTGCCAGCAGCTTAGGGGGGCAGGAGACCCAGTACTTC. Translated, it gives CASSLGGQETQYF.

This sequence joins TRBV7-6 and TRBJ2-6; no clear D. The CDR3 has 16 amino acids. The germline gives CDR1 SGHVS, CDR2 FNYEAQ. The V gene lost 1 base and the J gene lost 1 base, with 8 bases spanning the gap. CDR3 in amino acids: CASSLDRVSGANVLTF. The DNA for the CDR3 is TGTGCCAGCAGCTTAGATCGGGTTTCTGGGGCCAACGTCCTGACTTTC.

The chain uses TRBV4-1 and TRBJ2-5; TRBD2 might be the D (7 bases). V was clipped by 1 base and J by 3 bases, with 15 bases between them. CDR1 is MGHRA and CDR2 is YSYEKL in the germline V gene. The CDR3 is 16 amino acids. Here the CDR3 reads CASSQGRGAPEETQYF. The CDR3, as DNA: TGCGCCAGCAGCCAAGGTCGGGGGGCACCTGAAGAGACCCAGTACTTC.

V is TRBV21-1 and J is TRBJ1-5. TRBV21-1 constitutes a pseudogene. The CDR3 is made up of 17 amino acids. The CDR3 spells CASIEGRTLRPNQPQHF. In DNA, the CDR3 is TGTGCCAGCATCGAAGGGAGGACACTGAGGCCCAATCAGCCCCAGCATTTT.